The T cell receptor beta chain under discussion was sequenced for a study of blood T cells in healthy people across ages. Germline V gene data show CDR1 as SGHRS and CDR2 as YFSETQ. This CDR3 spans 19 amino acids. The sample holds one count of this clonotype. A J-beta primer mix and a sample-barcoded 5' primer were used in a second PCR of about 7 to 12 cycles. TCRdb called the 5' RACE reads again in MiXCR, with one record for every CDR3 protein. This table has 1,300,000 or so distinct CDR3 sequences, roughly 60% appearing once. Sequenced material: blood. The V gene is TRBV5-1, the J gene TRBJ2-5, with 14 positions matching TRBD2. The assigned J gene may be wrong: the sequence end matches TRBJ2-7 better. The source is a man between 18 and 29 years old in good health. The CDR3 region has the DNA TGCGCCAGCAGCTTGACGACTAGCGGGAGGGCCGGGAGCTCCTACGAGCAGTACTTC. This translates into CASSLTTSGRAGSSYEQYF.